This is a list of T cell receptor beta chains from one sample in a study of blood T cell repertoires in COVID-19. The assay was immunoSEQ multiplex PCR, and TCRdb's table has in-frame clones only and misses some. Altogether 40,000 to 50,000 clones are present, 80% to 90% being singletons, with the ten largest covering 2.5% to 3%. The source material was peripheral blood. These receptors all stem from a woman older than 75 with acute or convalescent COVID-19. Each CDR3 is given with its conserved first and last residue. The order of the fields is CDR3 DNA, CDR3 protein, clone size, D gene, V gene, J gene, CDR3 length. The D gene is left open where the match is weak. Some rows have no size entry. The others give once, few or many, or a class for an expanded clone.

CDR3 DNA: TGTGCCACCAGTGATCCGTCCGGGGGGAGCAATGAGCAGTTCTTC
CDR3 protein: CATSDPSGGSNEQFF
clone size: NA
D gene: TRBD2
V gene: TRBV24-1
J gene: TRBJ2-1
CDR3 length: 15

CDR3 DNA: TGTGCCAGCAGCCCCTTGGGGGGACCTGGAAACACCATATATTTT
CDR3 protein: CASSPLGGPGNTIYF
clone size: NA
D gene: NA
V gene: TRBV9
J gene: TRBJ1-3
CDR3 length: 15

CDR3 DNA: TGCGCCAGCAGTGATGGACTAGCGGGGGGCGGAAATTACAATGAGCAGTTCTTC
CDR3 protein: CASSDGLAGGGNYNEQFF
clone size: NA
D gene: TRBD2
V gene: TRBV10-2
J gene: TRBJ2-1
CDR3 length: 18

CDR3 DNA: TGTGCCTGGAGCCGGACAGGGGATATCGGCTACACCTTC
CDR3 protein: CAWSRTGDIGYTF
clone size: few
D gene: TRBD1
V gene: TRBV30
J gene: TRBJ1-2
CDR3 length: 13

CDR3 DNA: TGTGCCAGCAGTTTTGCGGAGAGGGGGTCTGGAAACACCATATATTTT
CDR3 protein: CASSFAERGSGNTIYF
clone size: NA
D gene: NA
V gene: TRBV6-5
J gene: TRBJ1-3
CDR3 length: 16

CDR3 DNA: TGTGCCAGCAGCTCGGGGGACTATGGCTACACCTTC
CDR3 protein: CASSSGDYGYTF
clone size: NA
D gene: NA
V gene: TRBV6-5
J gene: TRBJ1-2
CDR3 length: 12

CDR3 DNA: TGTGCCAGCAGCGGGTGGACAGAGTATGGCTACACCTTC
CDR3 protein: CASSGWTEYGYTF
clone size: NA
D gene: NA
V gene: TRBV5-5
J gene: TRBJ1-2
CDR3 length: 13

CDR3 DNA: TGTGCCAGCAGTTTATTCCACAGGGGGCAGGGCGGCTACACCTTC
CDR3 protein: CASSLFHRGQGGYTF
clone size: NA
D gene: TRBD1
V gene: TRBV28
J gene: TRBJ1-2
CDR3 length: 15

CDR3 DNA: TGTGCCAGTAGTCCGGGTGCTGGAAACACCATATATTTT
CDR3 protein: CASSPGAGNTIYF
clone size: NA
D gene: NA
V gene: TRBV19
J gene: TRBJ1-3
CDR3 length: 13

CDR3 DNA: TGTGCCAGCAGCGTAACAGGAGGGGACGCGGTCAATGAGCAGTTCTTC
CDR3 protein: CASSVTGGDAVNEQFF
clone size: NA
D gene: NA
V gene: TRBV9
J gene: TRBJ2-1
CDR3 length: 16

CDR3 DNA: TGTGCCAGCAGTTACTCCCCCGGGACAGACAACACTGAAGCTTTCTTT
CDR3 protein: CASSYSPGTDNTEAFF
clone size: NA
D gene: TRBD1
V gene: TRBV6-6
J gene: TRBJ1-1
CDR3 length: 16

CDR3 DNA: TGTGCCAGCAGCTTAGACAGAACCATGAACACTGAAGCTTTCTTT
CDR3 protein: CASSLDRTMNTEAFF
clone size: once
D gene: NA
V gene: TRBV11-2
J gene: TRBJ1-1
CDR3 length: 15

CDR3 DNA: TGTGCCAGCAGGGAATTAAGCGGGGGGGCCGCGACCGGGGAGCTGTTTTTT
CDR3 protein: CASRELSGGAATGELFF
clone size: NA
D gene: TRBD2
V gene: TRBV2
J gene: TRBJ2-2
CDR3 length: 17

CDR3 DNA: TGCGCCAGCAGCTCGAGCGGCAGGGGCAAGACTGAAGCTTTCTTT
CDR3 protein: CASSSSGRGKTEAFF
clone size: NA
D gene: NA
V gene: TRBV5-1
J gene: TRBJ1-1
CDR3 length: 15

CDR3 DNA: TGTGCCAGCAGTCCCTTGGCGGGGGGAAACACCGGGGAGCTGTTTTTT
CDR3 protein: CASSPLAGGNTGELFF
clone size: NA
D gene: TRBD2
V gene: TRBV6-4
J gene: TRBJ2-2
CDR3 length: 16

CDR3 DNA: TGTGCTAGTGGCTTGTCGCGGGCCGGGGAGCTGTTTTTT
CDR3 protein: CASGLSRAGELFF
clone size: NA
D gene: NA
V gene: TRBV12-5
J gene: TRBJ2-2
CDR3 length: 13

CDR3 DNA: TGTGCCAGCAGCACCGCCGGGACAGTTTCCTACAGTGAGCAGTTCTTC
CDR3 protein: CASSTAGTVSYSEQFF
clone size: NA
D gene: TRBD1
V gene: TRBV5-4
J gene: TRBJ2-1
CDR3 length: 16

CDR3 DNA: TGTGCCAGCAGCGGGGCCTCGACCGTCATGAACACTGAAGCTTTCTTT
CDR3 protein: CASSGASTVMNTEAFF
clone size: NA
D gene: NA
V gene: TRBV5-5
J gene: TRBJ1-1
CDR3 length: 16

CDR3 DNA: TGCGCCAGCAGTCAATCGTCAGGGAACAATGAGCAGTTCTTC
CDR3 protein: CASSQSSGNNEQFF
clone size: NA
D gene: NA
V gene: TRBV23-1
J gene: TRBJ2-1
CDR3 length: 14

CDR3 DNA: TGTGCCTGGAGTGTTCAGGGTTCGGCTTTCTTT
CDR3 protein: CAWSVQGSAFF
clone size: few
D gene: NA
V gene: TRBV30
J gene: TRBJ1-1
CDR3 length: 11

CDR3 DNA: TGTGCCAGCTCACCACCGGGAGGGTCAAATGAAAAACTGTTTTTT
CDR3 protein: CASSPPGGSNEKLFF
clone size: NA
D gene: NA
V gene: TRBV18
J gene: TRBJ1-4
CDR3 length: 15

CDR3 DNA: TGTGCCAGCAGCCGGACAGGGGGCGTCTCCTACGAGCAGTACTTC
CDR3 protein: CASSRTGGVSYEQYF
clone size: NA
D gene: TRBD1
V gene: TRBV6-2/TRBV6-3
J gene: TRBJ2-7
CDR3 length: 15

CDR3 DNA: TGTGCCAGCAGCTTCGACAGAACCTACGAGCAGTACTTC
CDR3 protein: CASSFDRTYEQYF
clone size: NA
D gene: NA
V gene: TRBV5-4
J gene: TRBJ2-7
CDR3 length: 13

CDR3 DNA: TGCGCCAGCAGCTTGACAGGGGTCGATGGCTACACCTTC
CDR3 protein: CASSLTGVDGYTF
clone size: NA
D gene: TRBD1
V gene: TRBV5-1
J gene: TRBJ1-2
CDR3 length: 13

CDR3 DNA: TGTGCCAGCAGCACGCCGGGATTTTATAGGTACGAGCAGTACTTC
CDR3 protein: CASSTPGFYRYEQYF
clone size: NA
D gene: NA
V gene: TRBV11-2
J gene: TRBJ2-7
CDR3 length: 15

CDR3 DNA: TGTGCCACCAGCAGAGGAGACCCCAGGGCCGGAAACACCATATATTTT
CDR3 protein: CATSRGDPRAGNTIYF
clone size: NA
D gene: NA
V gene: TRBV15
J gene: TRBJ1-3
CDR3 length: 16

CDR3 DNA: TGTGCCAGCAGGACAGATACAGATACGCAGTATTTT
CDR3 protein: CASRTDTDTQYF
clone size: NA
D gene: NA
V gene: TRBV6-5
J gene: TRBJ2-3
CDR3 length: 12

CDR3 DNA: TGCGCCAGCAGCTTCGAGGGAGGGGGGAGCGCGCAGTATTTT
CDR3 protein: CASSFEGGGSAQYF
clone size: NA
D gene: NA
V gene: TRBV5-1
J gene: TRBJ2-3
CDR3 length: 14

CDR3 DNA: TGTGCCAGTAGTATAACCTCTATTCGCAATCAGCCCCAGCATTTT
CDR3 protein: CASSITSIRNQPQHF
clone size: NA
D gene: NA
V gene: TRBV19
J gene: TRBJ1-5
CDR3 length: 15

CDR3 DNA: TGTGCCAGCAGCCAAGCACCCGGGACAGGAGAGGGAAACACCATATATTTT
CDR3 protein: CASSQAPGTGEGNTIYF
clone size: NA
D gene: TRBD1
V gene: TRBV3-1/TRBV3-2
J gene: TRBJ1-3
CDR3 length: 17

CDR3 DNA: TGTGCCAGCAGCCCGGGACAGGTGAACACTGAAGCTTTCTTT
CDR3 protein: CASSPGQVNTEAFF
clone size: NA
D gene: TRBD1
V gene: TRBV3-1/TRBV3-2
J gene: TRBJ1-1
CDR3 length: 14

CDR3 DNA: TGTGCCAGCAGCTTAACAGGGGGCAAGAACACTGAAGCTTTCTTT
CDR3 protein: CASSLTGGKNTEAFF
clone size: NA
D gene: TRBD1
V gene: TRBV7-2
J gene: TRBJ1-1
CDR3 length: 15

CDR3 DNA: TGTGCCAGCAGTGGTCCAGGAGGGGGGGCGGGATCAGATACGCAGTATTTT
CDR3 protein: CASSGPGGGAGSDTQYF
clone size: NA
D gene: NA
V gene: TRBV6-1
J gene: TRBJ2-3
CDR3 length: 17

CDR3 DNA: TGCGCCAGCAGCTTGATGTACATCACAGATACGCAGTATTTT
CDR3 protein: CASSLMYITDTQYF
clone size: NA
D gene: NA
V gene: TRBV5-1
J gene: TRBJ2-3
CDR3 length: 14

CDR3 DNA: TGTGCCAGCAGTGACGCCGCCCGGGGGGGTGCCGGGGAGCTGTTTTTT
CDR3 protein: CASSDAARGGAGELFF
clone size: few
D gene: TRBD2
V gene: TRBV25-1
J gene: TRBJ2-2
CDR3 length: 16

CDR3 DNA: TGTGCCAGTAGTACTGACAGTTTGACTGGAAACACCATATATTTT
CDR3 protein: CASSTDSLTGNTIYF
clone size: once
D gene: NA
V gene: TRBV19
J gene: TRBJ1-3
CDR3 length: 15

CDR3 DNA: TGCAGTGCTAGTAGCGGGGGAGCCTACGAGCAGTACTTC
CDR3 protein: CSASSGGAYEQYF
clone size: NA
D gene: TRBD2
V gene: TRBV20-1
J gene: TRBJ2-7
CDR3 length: 13

CDR3 DNA: TGTGCCAGCAGTGAAGCGGGAGAGACAGGGAGCAACTATGGCTACACCTTC
CDR3 protein: CASSEAGETGSNYGYTF
clone size: few
D gene: TRBD1
V gene: TRBV6-1
J gene: TRBJ1-2
CDR3 length: 17

CDR3 DNA: TGTGCCAGCAGCCAAGTACTAGCGAGGGATGAGCAGTTCTTC
CDR3 protein: CASSQVLARDEQFF
clone size: NA
D gene: TRBD2
V gene: TRBV3-1/TRBV3-2
J gene: TRBJ2-1
CDR3 length: 14

CDR3 DNA: TGTGCCAGTACCCTCCTTTCAGGGGGACACGCCGGAAACACCATATATTTT
CDR3 protein: CASTLLSGGHAGNTIYF
clone size: NA
D gene: TRBD1
V gene: TRBV19
J gene: TRBJ1-3
CDR3 length: 17

CDR3 DNA: TGTGCCAGCAGTGTTGGACAGGGGGGAAGAGAGACCCAGTACTTC
CDR3 protein: CASSVGQGGRETQYF
clone size: NA
D gene: TRBD1
V gene: TRBV6-4
J gene: TRBJ2-5
CDR3 length: 15